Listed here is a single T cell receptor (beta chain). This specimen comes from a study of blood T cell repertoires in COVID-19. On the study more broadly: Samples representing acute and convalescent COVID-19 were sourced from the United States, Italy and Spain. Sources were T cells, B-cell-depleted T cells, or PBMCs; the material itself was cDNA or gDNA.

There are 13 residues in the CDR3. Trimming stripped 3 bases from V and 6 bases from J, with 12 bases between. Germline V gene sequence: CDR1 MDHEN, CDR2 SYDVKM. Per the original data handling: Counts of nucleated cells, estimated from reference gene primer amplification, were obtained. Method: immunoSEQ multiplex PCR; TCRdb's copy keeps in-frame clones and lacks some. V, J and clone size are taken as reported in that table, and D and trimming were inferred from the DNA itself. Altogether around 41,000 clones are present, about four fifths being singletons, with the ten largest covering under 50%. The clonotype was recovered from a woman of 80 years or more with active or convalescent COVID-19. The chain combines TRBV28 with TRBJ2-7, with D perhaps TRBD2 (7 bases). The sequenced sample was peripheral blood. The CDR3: CASSLGGGREQYF. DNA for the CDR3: TGTGCCAGCAGTTTGGGAGGGGGTCGCGAGCAGTACTTC.